This TCR beta chain was sequenced in a study of shared clonotypes between healthy human individuals. Broader study findings: The four-donor shared clonotypes exceeded non-shared clonotypes in generation probability, with non-shared ones scoring lower.

This table comes from immunoSEQ multiplex PCR, and its TCRdb copy is limited to in-frame clones, with some not included. The sample carries approximately 980,000 clones, about 80% recorded once. The table lists this clone with a few counts. Its target is unknown. The sequenced sample consisted of memory CD4+ T cells sorted from blood. Indicated subset: CD45RA-negative fraction. The TCR originated in a man aged 18 to 29 in good health.

The CDR3 loop is CASSQTRGGTEAFF. CDR3 nucleotide sequence: TGTGCCAGCAGTCAAACTAGGGGGGGGACTGAAGCTTTCTTT. This sequence joins TRBV6-1 and TRBJ1-1, with D possibly matching TRBD1 (6 bases). The CDR3 has 14 residues. Germline V gene lookup returns CDR1 MNHNS and CDR2 SASEGT. V was cut by 5 bases and J by 5 bases, with 15 bases left in between.